Below, 22 T cell receptor beta chains from the same sample are listed, as sequenced in a study of T cells in Graves' hyperthyroidism and ophthalmopathy. RNA transcripts gave rise to amplified TCR beta CDR3 regions. HTBI primers were used for first-round RT-PCR of the TCR CDR3. One entry per CDR3 protein results from TCRdb running MiXCR on the multiplex PCR reads. Among 400,000 or so distinct CDR3 sequences, 15% were seen once, and the ten largest hold about 21%. Material for sequencing was blood. These receptors came from a woman aged 60-75 years with Graves' ophthalmopathy.

This clonotype was detected a few times. This chain connects TRBV27 to TRBJ1-5, with D uncertain. V lost 6 bases and J lost 11, with 17 bases in between. Germline CDR1 and CDR2: MNHEY and SMNVEV (reference sequence). CDR3 size: 13 residues. The CDR3 DNA reads as TGTGCCAGCAGCCCGGACGTCAGTGGGACCCAGCATTTT. Translation: CASSPDVSGTQHF.

This clonotype was counted many times. The chain combines TRBV5-1 with TRBJ2-4; D might be TRBD1 (5 bases). The CDR3 spans 13 residues. V gave up 7 bases and J gave up 8 bases, with 16 bases separating them. Germline V gives CDR1 SGHRS, CDR2 YFSETQ. CDR3 sequence (DNA): TGCGCCAGCGGTAATGGGGCCCAGGACATTCAGTACTTC. Translation: CASGNGAQDIQYF.

This clonotype has just a few counts. Given the absence of the conserved phenylalanine or tryptophan at the CDR3 end, a read error is likely. The genes are TRBV3-1 and TRBJ1-3; D remains unclear. Germline V CDR1 and CDR2: LGHDT, YNNKEL (reference sequence). This CDR3 region has 17 residues. V was cut by 0 bases and J by 0 bases, with 12 bases left in between. Written as DNA, the CDR3 is TGTGCCAGCAGCCAAGATAGGTACCCAAGCTCTGGAAACACCATATATCTT. This codes for CASSQDRYPSSGNTIYL.

The rearrangement uses TRBV7-2 and TRBJ1-5; D is uncertain. This CDR3 has 14 residues. Trimming removed 1 base at V and 4 bases at J, with 8 bases between. CDR1 and CDR2 from the germline V gene are SGHTA and FQGNSA. In nucleotides, the CDR3 is TGTGCCAGCAGCTTAGGGACTATTAATCAGCCCCAGCATTTT. It encodes CASSLGTINQPQHF. The full variable domain, with the rest looked up from reference TRBV7-2 and TRBJ1-5, is GAGVSQSPSNKVTEKGKDVELRCDPISGHTALYWYRQSLGQGLEFLIYFQGNSAPDKSGLPSDRFSAERTGGSVSTLTIQRTQQEDSAVYLCASSLGTINQPQHFGDGTRLSIL.

Ten or more counts support this clonotype. The V call is TRBV3-1, the J call TRBJ1-2, with unresolved D. Trimming took 0 bases from V and 7 from J, leaving 12 bases between them. The CDR3 runs to 14 residues. Germline lookup yields CDR1 LGHDT and CDR2 YNNKEL (reference sequence). The CDR3 loop is CASSQDAGHGGYTF. In DNA, the CDR3 is TGTGCCAGCAGCCAAGATGCGGGTCATGGTGGCTACACCTTC.

This clonotype has a handful of counts. This sequence joins TRBV6-1 and TRBJ2-1; D might be TRBD2 (6 bases). This CDR3 comprises 12 residues. Germline V gives CDR1 MNHNS, CDR2 SASEGT. Trimming shortened V by 8 bases and J by 7 bases, and 12 bases separated the two germline ends. In DNA form, the CDR3 reads TGTGCCAGCTGGGGGGTCTGGAATGAGCAGTTCTTC. Residues: CASWGVWNEQFF.

This clonotype was counted between two and nine times. V usage is TRBV6-1 and J usage is TRBJ1-2; D is unresolved. The V gene lost 4 bases and the J gene lost 8 bases, with 11 bases spanning the gap. The CDR3 runs to 12 residues. From germline, CDR1 is MNHNS and CDR2 SASEGT. The CDR3 reads CASSGLGRGYTF. CDR3 in DNA: TGTGCCAGCAGTGGATTAGGACGGGGCTACACCTTC.

This rearrangement joins TRBV12-3 or TRBV12-4 to TRBJ2-3; D unresolved. This CDR3 spans 14 amino acids. Trimming stripped 3 bases from V and 1 base from J, with 8 bases between. CDR3 nucleotides: TGTGCCAGCAGTTTGCGGTCCCGCACAGATACGCAGTATTTT. This sequence encodes CASSLRSRTDTQYF.

The V call is TRBV7-8, the J call TRBJ2-5, with TRBD1 matching over 8 bases. V was pared by 4 bases and J by 2 bases, with 3 bases of the junction left unmatched. Germline V gene lookup returns CDR1 SGHVS and CDR2 FQNEAQ. This CDR3 has 14 amino acids. CDR3 protein: CASSYRQGQETQYF. For the CDR3, the DNA is TGTGCCAGCAGCTACCGACAGGGGCAAGAGACCCAGTACTTC.

This clonotype was counted at least ten times. This chain connects TRBV20-1 to TRBJ2-7, with D possibly being TRBD2 (6 bases). The germline V and J ends were trimmed by 5 bases and 1 base, with 12 bases remaining between them. Per germline, CDR1 DFQATT and CDR2 SNEGSKA (reference sequence). The CDR3 is 13 residues long. Here the CDR3 reads CSAWDLLSYEQYF. The CDR3, as DNA: TGCAGTGCTTGGGACTTACTGTCCTACGAGCAGTACTTC.

This clonotype was seen a handful of times. The V call is TRBV29-1, the J call TRBJ1-2; D may be TRBD1 (6 bases). The germline V and J ends were trimmed by 7 bases and 5 bases, with 11 bases remaining between them. Looked up from germline, CDR1 is SQVTM and CDR2 is ANQGSEA. This CDR3 contains 11 residues. CDR3 sequence: CSGGDKYGYTF. CDR3 DNA: TGCAGCGGCGGGGACAAATATGGCTACACCTTC.

The chain joins TRBV19 to TRBJ2-3; D may be TRBD2 (5 bases). Germline CDR1 LNHDA, CDR2 SQIVND (reference sequence). The ends were cut back, 1 base at V and 4 bases at J, with 12 bases in the middle. The CDR3 covers 15 residues. The CDR3 DNA sequence: TGTGCCAGTAGTATAGGGCTAGCTACCGCAGATACGCAGTATTTT. This gives the protein CASSIGLATADTQYF.

This clonotype was detected many times. This chain links TRBV5-1 with TRBJ1-4; D may be TRBD1 (6 bases). CDR3 size: 16 residues. Trimming removed 1 base at V and 0 bases at J, with 10 bases between. CDR1 and CDR2 from the germline V gene are SGHRS and YFSETQ. CDR3 sequence: CASSLQGSTTNEKLFF. CDR3 nucleotides: TGCGCCAGCAGCTTGCAGGGGTCGACAACTAATGAAAAACTGTTTTTT.

In its sample, this clonotype was seen many times. The chain combines TRBV6-6 with TRBJ2-1; a possible D gene is TRBD2 (6 bases). V dropped 0 bases and J dropped 3 bases, with 9 bases sitting between them. From germline, CDR1 is MNHNY and CDR2 SVGAGI (reference sequence). The CDR3 has 15 amino acids. The CDR3 reads CASSYSSGRYNEQFF. For the CDR3, the DNA is TGTGCCAGCAGTTACTCTAGCGGACGCTACAATGAGCAGTTCTTC.

The rearrangement joins TRBV6-1 to TRBJ2-2; 7 bases fit TRBD1. V trimming: 4 bases; J trimming: 1 base; junction bases outside the gene matches: 9. The CDR3 runs to 17 residues. The germline V gene encodes CDR1 MNHNS and CDR2 SASEGT. For the CDR3, the DNA is TGTGCCAGCAGTGGGGGACAGCTTAACCTGAACACCGGGGAGCTGTTTTTT. Its translation is CASSGGQLNLNTGELFF.

This clonotype showed up just a few times. This chain uses TRBV12-5 with TRBJ1-1; 7 bases are shared with TRBD1. Germline-derived CDR1 and CDR2 are LGHNT and FRNRAP. This CDR3 region has 13 residues. J was trimmed by 11 bases and V by 7 bases; bases with no gene match: 13. The CDR3 DNA follows: TGTGCTAGTGCCCAGGGACAGCCCTTAGAGGCTTTCTTT. Protein: CASAQGQPLEAFF.

V gene TRBV27 combines with J gene TRBJ1-1; D not certain. Germline V lookup: CDR1 MNHEY, CDR2 SMNVEV (reference sequence). There are 13 residues in the CDR3. The V and J ends lost 6 bases and 5 bases respectively, with 13 bases between them. The CDR3 DNA reads as TGTGCCAGCAGACAAAGCGTGGTAACTGAAGCTTTCTTT. Encoded protein: CASRQSVVTEAFF.

In this sample, this clonotype turned up many times. V and J are TRBV18 and TRBJ2-1, with 11 nucleotides matching TRBD2. The V gene end was trimmed by 1 base and the J gene end by 7 bases; junction bases not matched to a gene: 3. This CDR3 has 15 amino acids. Germline lookup yields CDR1 KGHSH and CDR2 LQKENI. The CDR3 sequence: CASSPQTSGINEQFF. The CDR3 DNA is TGTGCCAGCTCACCACAGACTAGCGGGATTAATGAGCAGTTCTTC.

At least ten counts were recorded for this clonotype. The chain combines TRBV4-1 with TRBJ2-7; 14 nucleotides match TRBD2. V shed 5 bases, J shed 1 base, and the junction held 13 bases outside the gene matches. Germline CDR1 is MGHRA and CDR2 is YSYEKL. There are 19 residues in the CDR3. CDR3 sequence: CASSSLGTSGRGVSYEQYF. For the CDR3, the DNA is TGCGCCAGCAGCTCACTCGGGACTAGCGGGAGAGGGGTTTCCTACGAGCAGTACTTC.

This clonotype was recorded at least ten times. The chain employs TRBV29-1 and TRBJ2-1; 14 nucleotides line up with TRBD2. V was clipped by 6 bases and J by 8 bases; unmatched bases: 9. Germline CDR1 SQVTM, CDR2 ANQGSEA. The CDR3 is 15 amino acids. CDR3 amino acids: CSVAKGTSGGDEQFF. CDR3 coding DNA: TGCAGCGTAGCCAAAGGGACTAGCGGGGGAGATGAGCAGTTCTTC.

This clonotype occurred many times. The chain employs TRBV5-1 and TRBJ2-3; D is perhaps TRBD2 (6 bases). Germline V CDR1 and CDR2: SGHRS, YFSETQ. This CDR3 region has 13 residues. Trimming stripped 3 bases from V and 5 bases from J, with 10 bases between. CDR3 region: CASSSGVLDTQYF. The CDR3 DNA reads TGCGCCAGCAGCTCGGGGGTTCTAGATACGCAGTATTTT.

There are many counts of this clonotype. The chain couples TRBV5-1 to TRBJ2-1; 7 bases map to TRBD2. The germline V gene has CDR1 SGHRS and CDR2 YFSETQ. The ends lost 0 bases at V and 3 bases at J; junction bases unmatched: 3. The CDR3 is 15 amino acids. CDR3 sequence: CASSLGAGFYNEQFF. The CDR3 DNA sequence: TGCGCCAGCAGCTTGGGAGCGGGATTCTACAATGAGCAGTTCTTC.